This TCR beta chain comes out of a study of blood T cell repertoires in COVID-19. Turning to the study itself: Acute and convalescent COVID-19 specimens originated in the United States, Italy and Spain. In each case, the material was cDNA or gDNA derived from T cells, B-cell-depleted T cells, or PBMCs.

In the authors' methods: Using reference gene primer amplification, nucleated cell counts were estimated. The table came from immunoSEQ multiplex PCR; TCRdb's copy has only in-frame clones and leaves some out. V and J calls and clone size are those listed in that table; D and trimming were worked out from the DNA. The data show fewer than 250,000 clones, 83% seen once. This clone was seen once. Looked up from germline, CDR1 is SNHLY and CDR2 is FYNNEI. Trimming removed 6 bases from V and 0 bases from J, with 12 bases in between. There are 15 residues in the CDR3. The sequencing input was peripheral blood. V gene TRBV2 combines with J gene TRBJ2-1; a possible D gene is TRBD1 (6 bases). The receptor's source is a woman aged 35 to 49 with active or convalescent COVID-19. CDR3 in amino acids: CASRYEGDSYNEQFF. CDR3 nucleotide sequence: TGTGCCAGCAGGTACGAGGGGGACTCCTACAATGAGCAGTTCTTC.